Presented here are 26 T cell receptor beta chains from one specimen sequenced in a study of early T cells in non-severe SARS-CoV-2 infection. MiXCR was run by TCRdb on the 5' RACE reads, yielding one entry per CDR3 protein. The sample lists around 83,000 distinct CDR3 sequences; about 12% were seen once. Sequencing used whole blood, obtained at baseline. Every receptor here comes from an adult who was a healthcare worker with PCR-confirmed SARS-CoV-2 infection or an uninfected control (not recorded which).

The CDR3 DNA reads as TGTGCCAGCAGACCCCCTTCTAGCACAGATACGCAGTATTTT. Translated, it gives CASRPPSSTDTQYF. The V gene is TRBV7-9, the J gene TRBJ2-3; D remains unclear. Trimming took off 6 bases at V and 0 bases at J, with 10 bases between the two ends. Germline-derived CDR1 and CDR2 are SEHNR and FQNEAQ (reference sequence). This CDR3 comprises 14 residues. Supplemented by reference TRBV7-9 and TRBJ2-3, the full variable domain reads DTGVSQNPRHKITKRGQNVTFRCDPISEHNRLYWYRQTLGQGPEFLTYFQNEAQLEKSRLLSDRFSAERPKGSFSTLEIQRTEQGDSAMYLCASRPPSSTDTQYFGPGTRLTVL.

This clonotype was seen repeatedly, ten times or more. The chain couples TRBV11-2 to TRBJ1-1, with 7 bases fitting TRBD1. The CDR3 spans 18 residues. V lost 5 bases and J lost 6; bases outside the gene matches: 21. Germline V gene sequence: CDR1 SGHAT, CDR2 FQNNGV. The CDR3 sequence is CASSLPSTGPRGLPEAFF. CDR3 in DNA: TGTGCCAGCAGCCTACCATCGACAGGGCCACGAGGACTGCCTGAAGCTTTCTTT.

In this sample, this clonotype turned up a few times. This rearrangement joins TRBV7-9 to TRBJ2-3, with 8 bases matching TRBD2. This CDR3 contains 15 residues. V shed 5 bases and J 6 bases; nucleotides not matched to a gene: 10. The germline V gene has CDR1 SEHNR and CDR2 FQNEAQ (reference sequence). The CDR3: CASSDSGALKDTQYF. DNA of the CDR3: TGTGCCAGCAGCGATAGCGGGGCGCTCAAGGATACGCAGTATTTT.

The V and J genes are TRBV20-1 and TRBJ2-7, with D tentatively TRBD2 (7 bases). Germline assignment: CDR1 DFQATT and CDR2 SNEGSKA (reference sequence). The CDR3 spans 13 residues. Trimming removed 1 base at V and 7 bases at J, with 14 bases between. CDR3 loop: CSARAGGLGEQYF. The CDR3 DNA reads as TGCAGTGCTAGAGCGGGGGGCCTAGGGGAGCAGTACTTC.

The count of this clonotype is one. The CDR3 spells CASSLERVFGSPLHF. The CDR3 coding sequence is TGCGCCAGCAGCTTGGAGAGGGTGTTCGGTTCACCCCTCCACTTT. This chain links TRBV5-1 with TRBJ1-6; D call uncertain. The germline V gene has CDR1 SGHRS and CDR2 YFSETQ. The CDR3 runs to 15 residues. V shed 0 bases and J shed 9 bases, with 13 bases lying between them.

This clonotype was found many times. The chain joins TRBV11-3 to TRBJ2-5; D unresolved. Trimming took off 5 bases at V and 4 bases at J, with 17 bases between the two ends. This CDR3 is 15 amino acids long. The germline V gene has CDR1 SGHNT and CDR2 YENEEA. Here the CDR3 DNA reads TGTGCCAGCAGCCCATACGGACGGCTTTCAGAGACCCAGTACTTC. It yields the protein CASSPYGRLSETQYF. The full variable domain, with the rest looked up from reference TRBV11-3 and TRBJ2-5, is EAGVVQSPRYKIIEKKQPVAFWCNPISGHNTLYWYLQNLGQGPELLIRYENEEAVDDSQLPKDRFSAERLKGVDSTLKIQPAELGDSAVYLCASSPYGRLSETQYFGPGTRLLVL.

This clonotype was found a few times. This chain links TRBV5-1 with TRBJ2-7; 9 nucleotides match TRBD2. Germline values: CDR1 SGHRS, CDR2 YFSETQ. J lost 0 bases, V lost 0 bases, and 1 base had no gene match. The CDR3 is made up of 15 amino acids. The CDR3 loop reads CASSLVAGASYEQYF. CDR3 in DNA: TGCGCCAGCAGCTTGGTAGCGGGGGCCTCCTACGAGCAGTACTTC.

The chain has TRBV24-1 and TRBJ1-1, with TRBD1 matching 9 bases. V dropped 7 bases and J dropped 4; count of bases not matched to a gene: 6. The CDR3 runs to 14 residues. Germline lookup yields CDR1 KGHDR and CDR2 SFDVKD. DNA of the CDR3: TGTGCCACCAGAAGCACAGGGGGCGGCACTGAAGCTTTCTTT. Translation: CATRSTGGGTEAFF.

This clonotype has more than one count but fewer than ten. The chain is built from TRBV19 and TRBJ2-3, with TRBD2 matching over 10 bases. With 7 bases clipped from V and 1 base from J, the junction kept 14 bases outside the gene matches. CDR3 size: 18 residues. In germline, CDR1 is LNHDA, CDR2 SQIVND (reference sequence). DNA for the CDR3: TGTGCCAGTACCTCCCTCGGGGCTAGCGGGAGAGGCACAGATACGCAGTATTTT. Its protein product is CASTSLGASGRGTDTQYF.

The chain couples TRBV24-1 to TRBJ2-1; D is possibly TRBD1 or TRBD2 (5 bases each). Between the trimmed V and J ends, which lost 8 bases and 6 bases, there was a span of 13 bases. Germline V CDR1 and CDR2: KGHDR, SFDVKD. This CDR3 contains 13 residues. Written as DNA, the CDR3 is TGTGCCACCATGGGGGAGATCACCAATGAGCAGTTCTTC. It encodes CATMGEITNEQFF.

This clonotype was seen ten or more times. The chain couples TRBV20-1 to TRBJ2-5; D gene ambiguous. V gave up 5 bases and J gave up 5 bases, with 9 bases separating them. The CDR3 is made up of 11 amino acids. CDR1 is DFQATT, CDR2 SNEGSKA, per germline (reference sequence). CDR3 in amino acids: CSAAQGETQYF. The CDR3 region has the DNA TGCAGTGCTGCACAAGGGGAGACCCAGTACTTC.

This clonotype was counted only a few times. The chain joins TRBV7-9 to TRBJ2-7, with D possibly matching TRBD2 (5 bases). The CDR3 sequence is 15 residues long. Per the germline V gene, CDR1 is SEHNR and CDR2 is FQNEAQ (reference sequence). Trimming removed 1 base from V and 0 bases from J, with 10 bases in between. As DNA, the CDR3 is TGTGCCAGCAGCTTAGTAGCGACCGCCTCCTACGAGCAGTACTTC. Encoded protein: CASSLVATASYEQYF.

The V gene is TRBV7-8, the J gene TRBJ1-2, with unresolved D. The germline CDR1 and CDR2 sequences are SGHVS and FQNEAQ. The CDR3 length is 15 residues. V was cut by 5 bases and J by 1 base, with 14 bases left in between. This chain's CDR3 is CASSPDPNVNYGYTF. DNA of the CDR3: TGTGCCAGCAGCCCAGACCCGAACGTTAACTATGGCTACACCTTC.

This clonotype has more than one count but fewer than ten. This chain links TRBV11-2 with TRBJ2-7; D is perhaps TRBD2 (5 bases). Germline lookup yields CDR1 SGHAT and CDR2 FQNNGV. This CDR3 is 14 amino acids long. Trimming stripped 5 bases from V and 4 bases from J, with 15 bases between. In DNA form, the CDR3 reads TGTGCCAGCAGCCCCGGGGTGGTGGATTACGAGCAGTACTTC. It codes for CASSPGVVDYEQYF.

The rearrangement links TRBV12-3 or TRBV12-4 to TRBJ2-7; D unresolved. The CDR3 length is 16 residues. V gave up 4 bases and J gave up 3 bases, with 19 bases separating them. CDR3 in DNA: TGTGCCAGCAGTTCCCCCCGGCCTCGGTCACACTACGAGCAGTACTTC. Its translation is CASSSPRPRSHYEQYF.

This clonotype was counted a few times. The chain combines TRBV5-4 with TRBJ2-3; possible D gene TRBD2, 5 bases. CDR1 and CDR2 from the germline V gene are SGHNT and YYREEE (reference sequence). The CDR3 runs 16 residues. Deletions cut 4 bases from V and 2 bases from J, with 17 bases between. DNA of the CDR3: TGTGCCAGCAGCATTCTACGGCTAGCAGACACAGATACGCAGTATTTT. It codes for CASSILRLADTDTQYF.

The gene calls are TRBV20-1 and TRBJ2-1, with 10 nucleotides matching TRBD2. Germline loops: CDR1 DFQATT, CDR2 SNEGSKA (reference sequence). V shed 4 bases, J shed 3 bases, and the junction held 6 bases outside the gene matches. The CDR3 contains 15 residues. CDR3 nucleotides: TGCAGTGCTAAGGGGCTAGCGGGAGTCTACAATGAGCAGTTCTTC. It yields the protein CSAKGLAGVYNEQFF.

The V and J genes are TRBV7-9 and TRBJ1-4, with 7 bases identical to TRBD1. J lost 3 bases, V lost 2 bases, and 6 bases had no gene match. The CDR3 covers 16 residues. Germline V lookup: CDR1 SEHNR, CDR2 FQNEAQ (reference sequence). CDR3 sequence (DNA): TGTGCCAGCAGCTTATCCCAGGGGGTTCCTAATGAAAAACTGTTTTTT. This sequence encodes CASSLSQGVPNEKLFF.

The CDR3 DNA reads as TGTGCCAGCAGTGACCCGGGGTACGAGCAGTACTTC. Translated: CASSDPGYEQYF. The rearrangement joins TRBV6-1 to TRBJ2-7; weak D call: TRBD2 (5 bases). Germline-derived CDR1 and CDR2 are MNHNS and SASEGT. The V gene lost 3 bases and the J gene lost 4 bases, with 7 bases spanning the gap. The CDR3 runs to 12 residues.

This clonotype has a count of ten or more. V usage is TRBV11-2 and J usage is TRBJ1-6; tentatively, D is TRBD1 (6 bases). V dropped 4 bases and J dropped 7 bases, with 17 bases sitting between them. The germline CDR1 and CDR2 sequences are SGHAT and FQNNGV. The CDR3 has 16 amino acids. This CDR3 is CASSSEGHRENSPLHF. The CDR3 coding sequence is TGTGCCAGCAGCTCCGAGGGACATAGGGAAAATTCACCCCTCCACTTT.

The rearrangement joins TRBV20-1 to TRBJ1-1, with TRBD1 as a possible D gene (5 bases). CDR3 size: 13 residues. Trimming left V 3 bases short and J 5 bases short, with 13 bases between. Germline CDR1 reads DFQATT; CDR2 reads SNEGSKA (reference sequence). CDR3 DNA sequence: TGCAGTGCTAGTGGGGGTGCGCGGACTGAAGCTTTCTTT. Translated, it gives CSASGGARTEAFF.

The V gene is TRBV9, the J gene TRBJ2-5, with a weak D call TRBD1 (6 bases). The germline gives CDR1 SGDLS, CDR2 YYNGEE. V shed 0 bases and J shed 2 bases, with 11 bases lying between them. This CDR3 contains 15 residues. CDR3 residues: CASSVAVRGQETQYF. The CDR3 DNA reads TGTGCCAGCAGCGTAGCGGTCAGGGGACAAGAGACCCAGTACTTC.

This clonotype was observed a handful of times. This chain connects TRBV18 to TRBJ2-7, with 12 positions matching TRBD1. Germline V gives CDR1 KGHSH, CDR2 LQKENI. CDR3 length: 18 residues. J was trimmed by 1 base and V by 1 base; bases with no gene match: 8. The CDR3 DNA reads TGTGCCAGCTCACCACTGGGACAGGGGGCGCAAGATTCCTACGAGCAGTACTTC. This gives the protein CASSPLGQGAQDSYEQYF. The full variable domain, its missing parts supplied by reference TRBV18 and TRBJ2-7, is NAGVMQNPRHLVRRRGQEARLRCSPMKGHSHVYWYRQLPEEGLKFMVYLQKENIIDESGMPKERFSAEFPKEGPSILRIQQVVRGDSAAYFCASSPLGQGAQDSYEQYFGPGTRLTVT.

This clonotype has just one count. This chain joins TRBV6-5 and TRBJ2-1, with D unresolved. Trimming shortened V by 4 bases and J by 7 bases, and 20 bases separated the two germline ends. The V gene's germline CDR1 is MNHEY and CDR2 SVGAGI. The CDR3 length is 16 residues. The CDR3 is CASSFLVRPSGNEQFF. For the CDR3, the DNA is TGTGCCAGCAGTTTCCTAGTCAGGCCCTCTGGGAATGAGCAGTTCTTC.

This clonotype has only a few counts. The chain has TRBV15 and TRBJ2-3; 16 bases line up with TRBD2. V dropped 3 bases and J dropped 3; count of bases not matched to a gene: 3. The CDR3 has 17 residues. The V gene's germline CDR1 is LNHNV and CDR2 YYDKDF (reference sequence). The CDR3 DNA reads TGTGCCACCAGCAGGGGACTAGCGGGAGGGTTGACAGATACGCAGTATTTT. Translated, it gives CATSRGLAGGLTDTQYF. The full variable domain, rest sourced from reference TRBV15 and TRBJ2-3, is DAMVIQNPRYQVTQFGKPVTLSCSQTLNHNVMYWYQQKSSQAPKLLFHYYDKDFNNEADTPDNFQSRRPNTSFCFLDIRSPGLGDTAMYLCATSRGLAGGLTDTQYFGPGTRLTVL.

The J gene is TRBJ2-3, the V gene TRBV7-9; 11 nucleotides align to TRBD1. Unmatched junction bases numbered 2, after V lost 4 bases and J lost 2 bases. The V gene's germline CDR1 is SEHNR and CDR2 FQNEAQ (reference sequence). The CDR3 loop spans 15 amino acids. The CDR3, as DNA: TGTGCCAGCAGCTGGACAGGGGGCTCCACAGATACGCAGTATTTT. It translates to CASSWTGGSTDTQYF. Using reference TRBV7-9 and TRBJ2-3 for the parts outside the CDR3, the full variable domain is DTGVSQNPRHKITKRGQNVTFRCDPISEHNRLYWYRQTLGQGPEFLTYFQNEAQLEKSRLLSDRFSAERPKGSFSTLEIQRTEQGDSAMYLCASSWTGGSTDTQYFGPGTRLTVL.